This passage covers 4 T cell receptor beta chains from one sample sequenced in a study of beta chain features in type 1 diabetes. No antigen is known for these receptors. Investigators reverse transcribed all isolated RNA, so they sequenced expressed TCRB transcripts. Sequenced by immunoSEQ multiplex PCR; TCRdb stores in-frame clones only, minus some. The data contain some 350,000 clones, about 14% of them seen just once; the ten biggest clones take up approximately 0.016%. Overall study findings and caveats: Moderately but significantly shorter TCRB CDR3s were found in Type 1 diabetes patients in all four CD4+ subsets.

Specimen: naive CD4+ T cells from blood. These receptors were collected from a young woman with type 1 diabetes.

The rearrangement links TRBV10-3 to TRBJ1-1; 9 bases map to TRBD1. CDR1 ENHRY and CDR2 SYGVKD come from the germline V gene. J lost 2 bases, V lost 10 bases, and 5 bases had no gene match. The length of the CDR3 is 13 residues. CDR3 region: CATRTGENTEAFF. The CDR3 DNA follows: TGTGCCACCCGGACAGGGGAAAACACTGAAGCTTTCTTT.

This clone was found a few times. The chain employs TRBV5-6 and TRBJ2-1; D possibly corresponds to TRBD1 (5 bases). Trimming shortened V by 4 bases and J by 8 bases, and 13 bases separated the two germline ends. CDR1 is SGHDT, CDR2 YYEEEE, per germline. The CDR3 has 13 residues. CDR3: CASSRPRADEQFF. The CDR3 DNA reads as TGTGCCAGCAGCCGTCCCAGGGCGGATGAGCAGTTCTTC.

The chain recombines TRBV5-1 with TRBJ2-1; D ambiguous. Germline values: CDR1 SGHRS, CDR2 YFSETQ. V dropped 0 bases and J dropped 6 bases, with 13 bases sitting between them. CDR3 length equals 15 residues. The CDR3 coding sequence is TGCGCCAGCAGCTTGGAACAGTCTGTAGGCAATGAGCAGTTCTTC. Amino acids: CASSLEQSVGNEQFF. Looking up the rest from reference TRBV5-1 and TRBJ2-1 gives the full variable domain: KAGVTQTPRYLIKTRGQQVTLSCSPISGHRSVSWYQQTPGQGLQFLFEYFSETQRNKGNFPGRFSGRQFSNSRSEMNVSTLELGDSALYLCASSLEQSVGNEQFFGPGTRLTVL.

This clone occurred a few times. The chain joins TRBV7-2 to TRBJ1-1; 11 bases agree with TRBD1. V lost 4 bases, J lost 7 bases, and 8 bases stayed unmatched. The CDR3 totals 15 residues. Per germline, CDR1 SGHTA and CDR2 FQGNSA. CDR3: CASSSRTGGGGEAFF. The CDR3 bases are TGTGCCAGCAGCTCCCGGACAGGGGGCGGGGGTGAAGCTTTCTTT.